These 9 T cell receptor beta chains share one sample of origin, sequenced in a study of T cells after yellow fever vaccination. One entry per CDR3 protein, called by TCRdb with MiXCR from the 5' RACE reads. The sample shows some 120,000 distinct CDR3 sequences, under 9% of them seen only once. The specimen was CD8+ T cells sorted from PBMCs, collected 45 days after the yellow fever booster vaccination. Source of these receptors: a man aged 25 to 45 who received the YFV17D yellow fever vaccine.

This clonotype was seen at least ten times. V and J are TRBV25-1 and TRBJ2-7; a possible D gene is TRBD1 (6 bases). The CDR3 totals 14 residues. V was clipped by 2 bases and J by 2 bases, with 10 bases between them. CDR1 is MGHDK, CDR2 SYGVNS, per germline. The CDR3 region has the DNA TGTGCCAGCAGTGAAGGCAGGGGAGCCTACGAGCAGTACTTC. It yields the protein CASSEGRGAYEQYF.

This clonotype was observed at least ten times. The CDR3 is CASSYLAGEGDTQYF. The CDR3 bases are TGTGCCAGCAGCTACCTAGCGGGAGAGGGAGATACGCAGTATTTT. This chain joins TRBV7-9 and TRBJ2-3, with TRBD2 identical over 10 bases. V lost 4 bases to trimming and J lost 5 bases; unmatched junction nucleotides: 6. Per the germline V gene, CDR1 is SEHNR and CDR2 is FQNEAQ (reference sequence). The CDR3 length is 15 residues.

This clonotype was seen more than once but under ten times. The V gene is TRBV5-6, the J gene TRBJ2-3; D is ambiguous. There are 12 residues in the CDR3. Germline loops: CDR1 SGHDT, CDR2 YYEEEE. Trimming took 4 bases from V and 2 from J, leaving 5 bases between them. The CDR3 bases are TGTGCCAGCAGCGCGAACACAGATACGCAGTATTTT. The encoded protein is CASSANTDTQYF.

V is TRBV30 and J is TRBJ1-5; D possibly corresponds to TRBD1 (5 bases). The germline V gene has CDR1 GTSNPN and CDR2 SVGIG (reference sequence). The CDR3 is 16 residues long. Trimming shortened V by 0 bases and J by 3 bases, and 15 bases separated the two germline ends. CDR3 coding DNA: TGTGCCTGGAGTGTAGAGGACGGACACTACAATCAGCCCCAGCATTTT. It encodes CAWSVEDGHYNQPQHF.

This clonotype has at least ten counts. This rearrangement joins TRBV7-3 to TRBJ2-1; TRBD2 matches at 7 bases. The CDR3 loop spans 15 amino acids. Germline V gene sequence: CDR1 SGHTA, CDR2 FQGTGA. Germline trimming cut 2 bases from V and 5 bases from J; bases unmatched to any gene: 6. CDR3 loop: CASSLEGGTNNEQFF. As DNA, the CDR3 is TGTGCCAGCAGCTTAGAGGGAGGGACTAACAATGAGCAGTTCTTC.

At least ten counts were recorded for this clonotype. J is TRBJ2-1 and V is TRBV9; 7 bases match TRBD1. There are 16 residues in the CDR3. CDR1 and CDR2 (germline): SGDLS, YYNGEE. V trimming: 3 bases; J trimming: 5 bases; junction bases outside the gene matches: 11. The DNA of the CDR3 is TGTGCCAGCAGCGGATCGACAGGGAATTTCAACAATGAGCAGTTCTTC. Its protein product is CASSGSTGNFNNEQFF. Based on the CDR3 plus reference TRBV9 and TRBJ2-1, the full variable domain is DSGVTQTPKHLITATGQRVTLRCSPRSGDLSVYWYQQSLDQGLQFLIQYYNGEERAKGNILERFSAQQFPDLHSELNLSSLELGDSALYFCASSGSTGNFNNEQFFGPGTRLTVL.

This clonotype occurred many times. This chain links TRBV6-2 or TRBV6-3 with TRBJ2-1; 8 bases map to TRBD2. V shed 6 bases, J shed 7 bases, and the junction held 8 bases outside the gene matches. This CDR3 is built from 14 residues. The germline gives CDR1 MNHEY, CDR2 SVGEGT. The CDR3 DNA reads as TGTGCCAGCAGCCCCGGACTAGCTCGTAATGAGCAGTTCTTC. Translating gives CASSPGLARNEQFF.

This clonotype was recorded at least ten times. The CDR3: CASSSSGRATNEQFF. CDR3 coding DNA: TGTGCCAGCAGCTCGAGCGGGAGGGCCACCAATGAGCAGTTCTTC. V usage is TRBV13 and J usage is TRBJ2-1, with 10 bases lining up with TRBD2. The CDR3 length is 15 residues. Germline loops: CDR1 PRHDT, CDR2 FYEKMQ (reference sequence). V was pared by 4 bases and J by 6 bases, with 6 bases of the junction left unmatched. Using reference TRBV13 and TRBJ2-1 for the parts outside the CDR3, the full variable domain is AAGVIQSPRHLIKEKRETATLKCYPIPRHDTVYWYQQGPGQDPQFLISFYEKMQSDKGSIPDRFSAQQFSDYHSELNMSSLELGDSALYFCASSSSGRATNEQFFGPGTRLTVL.

This clonotype was picked up many times. The chain is built from TRBV27 and TRBJ1-1; 8 bases are a match to TRBD1. Germline V CDR1 and CDR2: MNHEY, SMNVEV (reference sequence). With V trimmed by 4 bases and J by 4 bases, 8 bases remained unmatched. The CDR3 has 15 residues. CDR3 sequence: CASSSTPGQGTEAFF. The CDR3 nucleotides are TGTGCCAGCAGTTCGACGCCAGGACAGGGCACTGAAGCTTTCTTT.